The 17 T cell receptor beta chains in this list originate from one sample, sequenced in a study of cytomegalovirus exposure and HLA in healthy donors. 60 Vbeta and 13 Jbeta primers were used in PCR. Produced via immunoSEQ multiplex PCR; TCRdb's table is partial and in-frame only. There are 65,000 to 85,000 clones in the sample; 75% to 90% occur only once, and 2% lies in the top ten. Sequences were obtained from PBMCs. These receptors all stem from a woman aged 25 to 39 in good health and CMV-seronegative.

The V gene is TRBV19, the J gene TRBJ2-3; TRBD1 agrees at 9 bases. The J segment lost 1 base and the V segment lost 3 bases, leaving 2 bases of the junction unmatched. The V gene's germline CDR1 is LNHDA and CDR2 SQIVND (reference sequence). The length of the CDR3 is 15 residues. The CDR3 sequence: CASSMDRGGTDTQYF. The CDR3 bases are TGTGCCAGTAGTATGGACAGGGGAGGCACAGATACGCAGTATTTT. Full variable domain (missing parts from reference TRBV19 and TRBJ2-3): DGGITQSPKYLFRKEGQNVTLSCEQNLNHDAMYWYRQDPGQGLRLIYYSQIVNDFQKGDIAEGYSVSREKKESFPLTVTSAQKNPTAFYLCASSMDRGGTDTQYFGPGTRLTVL.

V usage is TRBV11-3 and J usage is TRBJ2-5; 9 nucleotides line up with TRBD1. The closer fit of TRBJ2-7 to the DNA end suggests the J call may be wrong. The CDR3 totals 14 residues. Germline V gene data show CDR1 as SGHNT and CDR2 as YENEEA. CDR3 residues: CARGSRDRAYEQYF. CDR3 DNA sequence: TGTGCCAGGGGCTCCCGGGACAGGGCCTACGAGCAGTACTTC.

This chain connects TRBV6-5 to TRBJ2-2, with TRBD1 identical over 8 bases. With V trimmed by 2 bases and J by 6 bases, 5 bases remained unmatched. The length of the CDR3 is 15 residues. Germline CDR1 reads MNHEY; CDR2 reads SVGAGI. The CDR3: CASSYGGQVSGELFF. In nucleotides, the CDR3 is TGTGCCAGCAGTTACGGGGGACAGGTTTCCGGGGAGCTGTTTTTT.

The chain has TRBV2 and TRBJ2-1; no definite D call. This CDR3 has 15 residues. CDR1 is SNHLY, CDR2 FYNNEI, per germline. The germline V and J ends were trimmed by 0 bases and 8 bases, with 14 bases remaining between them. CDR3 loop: CASSEARLVRHEQFF. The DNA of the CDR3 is TGTGCCAGCAGTGAAGCGCGGCTGGTCCGCCATGAGCAGTTCTTC.

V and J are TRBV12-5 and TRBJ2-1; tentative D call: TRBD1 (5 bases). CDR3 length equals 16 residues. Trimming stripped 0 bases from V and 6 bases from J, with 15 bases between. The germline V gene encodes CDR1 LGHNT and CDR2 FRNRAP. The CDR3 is CASGLVLEGEFNEQFF. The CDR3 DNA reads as TGTGCTAGTGGTTTGGTCCTTGAAGGGGAATTCAATGAGCAGTTCTTC.

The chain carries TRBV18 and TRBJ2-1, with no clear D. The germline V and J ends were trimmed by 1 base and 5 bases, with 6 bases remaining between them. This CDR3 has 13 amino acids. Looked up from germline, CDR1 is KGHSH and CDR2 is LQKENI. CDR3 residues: CASSPLQDNEQFF. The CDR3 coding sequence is TGTGCCAGCTCACCACTTCAGGACAATGAGCAGTTCTTC.

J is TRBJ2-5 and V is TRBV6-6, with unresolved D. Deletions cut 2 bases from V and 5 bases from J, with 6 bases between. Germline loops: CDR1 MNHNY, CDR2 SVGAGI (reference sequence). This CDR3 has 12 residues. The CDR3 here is CASSYPGETQYF. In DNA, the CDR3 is TGTGCCAGCAGTTACCCTGGCGAGACCCAGTACTTC.

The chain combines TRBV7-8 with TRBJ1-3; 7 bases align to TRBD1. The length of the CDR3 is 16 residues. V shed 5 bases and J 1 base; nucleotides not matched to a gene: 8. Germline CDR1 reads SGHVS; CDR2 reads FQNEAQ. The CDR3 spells CASSARQGDSGNTIYF. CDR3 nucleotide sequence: TGTGCCAGCAGCGCCCGACAGGGAGATTCTGGAAACACCATATATTTT.

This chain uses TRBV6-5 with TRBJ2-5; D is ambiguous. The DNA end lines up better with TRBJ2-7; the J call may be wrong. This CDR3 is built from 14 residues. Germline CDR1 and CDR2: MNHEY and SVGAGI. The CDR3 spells CASSYVREPYEQYF. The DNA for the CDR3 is TGTGCCAGCAGTTACGTGCGTGAACCCTACGAGCAGTACTTC.

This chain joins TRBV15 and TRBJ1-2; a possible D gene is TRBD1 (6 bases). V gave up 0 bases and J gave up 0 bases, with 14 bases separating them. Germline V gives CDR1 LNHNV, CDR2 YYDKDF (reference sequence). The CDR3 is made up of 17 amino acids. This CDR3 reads CATSRDPRDTPNYGYTF. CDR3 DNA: TGTGCCACCAGCAGAGATCCCCGGGACACCCCTAACTATGGCTACACCTTC. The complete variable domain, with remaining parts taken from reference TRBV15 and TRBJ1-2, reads DAMVIQNPRYQVTQFGKPVTLSCSQTLNHNVMYWYQQKSSQAPKLLFHYYDKDFNNEADTPDNFQSRRPNTSFCFLDIRSPGLGDTAMYLCATSRDPRDTPNYGYTFGSGTRLTVV.

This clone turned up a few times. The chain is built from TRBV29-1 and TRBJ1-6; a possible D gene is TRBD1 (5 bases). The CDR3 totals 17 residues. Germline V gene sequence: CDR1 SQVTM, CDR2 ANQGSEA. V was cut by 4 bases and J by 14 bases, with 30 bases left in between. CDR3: CSVVSPSGQVPNWALHF. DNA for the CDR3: TGCAGCGTTGTTTCGCCCTCAGGGCAGGTACCTAATTGGGCCCTCCACTTT.

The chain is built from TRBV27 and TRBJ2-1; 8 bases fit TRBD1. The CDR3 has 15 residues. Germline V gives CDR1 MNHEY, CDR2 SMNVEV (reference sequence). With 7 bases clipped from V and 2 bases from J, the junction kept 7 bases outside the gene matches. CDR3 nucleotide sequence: TGTGCCAGCACACGACAGGGGTTACCCTACAATGAGCAGTTCTTC. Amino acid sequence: CASTRQGLPYNEQFF.

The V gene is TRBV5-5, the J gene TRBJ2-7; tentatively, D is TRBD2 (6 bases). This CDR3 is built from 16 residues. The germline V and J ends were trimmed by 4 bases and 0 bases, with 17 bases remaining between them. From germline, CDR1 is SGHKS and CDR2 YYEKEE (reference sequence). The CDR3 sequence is CASSRLGNGSSYEQYF. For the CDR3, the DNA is TGTGCCAGCAGCCGGCTGGGGAACGGGAGCTCCTACGAGCAGTACTTC.

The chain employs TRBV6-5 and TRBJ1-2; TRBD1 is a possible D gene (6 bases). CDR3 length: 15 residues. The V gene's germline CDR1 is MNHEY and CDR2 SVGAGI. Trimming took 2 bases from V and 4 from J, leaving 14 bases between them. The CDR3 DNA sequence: TGTGCCAGCAGTTACGGGGGCAGGGGCGGCTATGGCTACACCTTC. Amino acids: CASSYGGRGGYGYTF.

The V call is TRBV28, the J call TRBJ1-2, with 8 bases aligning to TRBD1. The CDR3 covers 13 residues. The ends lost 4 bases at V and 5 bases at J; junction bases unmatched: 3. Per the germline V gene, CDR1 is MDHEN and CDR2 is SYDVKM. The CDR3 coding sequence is TGTGCCAGCAGTTCGGGACAGGATTATGGCTACACCTTC. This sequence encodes CASSSGQDYGYTF.

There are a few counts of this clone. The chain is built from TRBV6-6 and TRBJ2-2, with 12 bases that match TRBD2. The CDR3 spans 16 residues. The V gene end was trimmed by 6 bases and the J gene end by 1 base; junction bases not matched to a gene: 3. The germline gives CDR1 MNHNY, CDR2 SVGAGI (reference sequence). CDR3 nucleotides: TGTGCCAGCAGGACACTAGCGGGGGGGAACACCGGGGAGCTGTTTTTT. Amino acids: CASRTLAGGNTGELFF.

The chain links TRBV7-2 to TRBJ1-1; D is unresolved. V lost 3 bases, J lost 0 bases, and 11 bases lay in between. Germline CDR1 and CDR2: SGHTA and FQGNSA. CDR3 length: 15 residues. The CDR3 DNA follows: TGTGCCAGCAGCTTTAAGAACAGCATGAACACTGAAGCTTTCTTT. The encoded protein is CASSFKNSMNTEAFF.